Below, 24 T cell receptor beta chains from the same sample are listed, as sequenced in a study of T cell repertoires in cytomegalovirus infection. TCRdb ran MiXCR on the reads and lists one entry per CDR3 protein. In the table there are some 100,000 distinct CDR3 sequences, about 30% of which are singletons. What these receptors recognize is not known. The sample was CD8+ T cells from cultured PBMCs, taken from culture after CMV antigen stimulation. These receptors originate from a human donor in good health (CMV status not recorded). Some clones in this sample may be carry-over from other donors' samples.

A few counts support this clonotype. This sequence joins TRBV20-1 and TRBJ1-3; TRBD1 matches at 8 bases. This CDR3 spans 15 amino acids. The germline V gene encodes CDR1 DFQATT and CDR2 SNEGSKA (reference sequence). The trim removed 3 bases at V and 7 bases at J, leaving 11 bases unmatched. This chain's CDR3 is CSARTGDLAGNTIYF. The CDR3 DNA follows: TGCAGTGCTAGGACAGGGGATCTCGCCGGGAACACCATATATTTT.

V and J are TRBV25-1 and TRBJ1-5; D is perhaps TRBD1 (6 bases). The V gene's germline CDR1 is MGHDK and CDR2 SYGVNS. The length of the CDR3 is 17 residues. V gave up 10 bases and J gave up 0 bases, with 22 bases separating them. CDR3 coding DNA: TGTGCCACCACCATTTGTACGGGGGCAGGTAGCAATCAGCCCCAGCATTTT. Protein product: CATTICTGAGSNQPQHF.

The rearrangement joins TRBV27 to TRBJ2-3, with 8 bases fitting TRBD2. From germline, CDR1 is MNHEY and CDR2 SMNVEV (reference sequence). Trimming cost V 8 bases and J 4 bases; bases outside gene matches: 5. The CDR3 covers 13 residues. CDR3: CASGRGDPDTQYF. In DNA, the CDR3 is TGTGCCAGCGGGCGGGGGGATCCAGATACGCAGTATTTT.

The J gene is TRBJ2-7, the V gene TRBV12-3 or TRBV12-4; 9 nucleotides agree with TRBD2. The trim removed 6 bases at V and 2 bases at J, leaving 5 bases unmatched. This CDR3 comprises 14 residues. CDR3 nucleotides: TGTGCCAGCAGCATAGCGGGGGCGCCCTACGAGCAGTACTTC. This codes for CASSIAGAPYEQYF.

V usage is TRBV11-2 and J usage is TRBJ1-5; no firm D call. The germline V and J ends were trimmed by 2 bases and 7 bases, with 9 bases remaining between them. CDR1 and CDR2 from the germline V gene are SGHAT and FQNNGV. The CDR3 consists of 13 residues. The CDR3 spells CASSLSVIQPQHF. The CDR3 DNA reads TGTGCCAGCAGCTTATCGGTAATACAGCCCCAGCATTTT.

This clonotype was seen ten or more times. V usage is TRBV7-8 and J usage is TRBJ1-5; D unclear. Trimming stripped 1 base from V and 2 bases from J, with 6 bases between. This CDR3 spans 14 amino acids. The germline gives CDR1 SGHVS, CDR2 FQNEAQ. CDR3 amino acids: CASSLGWGNQPQHF. CDR3 in DNA: TGTGCCAGCAGCTTAGGTTGGGGCAATCAGCCCCAGCATTTT.

The V gene is TRBV12-3 or TRBV12-4, the J gene TRBJ2-7, with unresolved D. V was trimmed by 5 bases and J by 3 bases, leaving 5 bases between them. CDR3 length: 11 amino acids. The CDR3 region has the DNA TGTGCCAGCAGTAAAAGCTACGAGCAGTACTTC. Translated: CASSKSYEQYF.

The chain couples TRBV20-1 to TRBJ1-2, with 7 nucleotides matching TRBD1. The length of the CDR3 is 16 residues. V lost 1 base, J lost 2 bases, and 10 bases stayed unmatched. From germline, CDR1 is DFQATT and CDR2 SNEGSKA (reference sequence). The CDR3 DNA is TGCAGTGCTAGAGCCATCTGGGACAGCGAGAACTATGGCTACACCTTC. Translation: CSARAIWDSENYGYTF.

The V call is TRBV12-3 or TRBV12-4, the J call TRBJ2-5; 8 bases fit TRBD2. Trimming took 8 bases from V and 3 from J; bases not matched to a gene: 8. The CDR3 is 14 residues long. The CDR3 loop is CASGLGSGEETQYF. The CDR3 DNA is TGTGCCAGCGGATTGGGTAGCGGGGAAGAGACCCAGTACTTC.

This sequence joins TRBV19 and TRBJ2-5; unclear D gene. The length of the CDR3 is 12 residues. Per germline, CDR1 LNHDA and CDR2 SQIVND (reference sequence). V shed 10 bases and J shed 2 bases, with 11 bases lying between them. The DNA for the CDR3 is TGTGCCACCTTAGACACTCAAGAGACCCAGTACTTC. This sequence encodes CATLDTQETQYF.

This rearrangement joins TRBV20-1 to TRBJ2-1, with D perhaps being TRBD1 or TRBD2 (5 bases each). The CDR3 sequence is 15 residues long. Germline V gene sequence: CDR1 DFQATT, CDR2 SNEGSKA (reference sequence). Between the trimmed V and J ends, which lost 0 bases and 1 base, there was a span of 10 bases. CDR3 bases: TGCAGTGCTAGAGATCCGGGACGTTCCTACAATGAGCAGTTCTTC. Translation: CSARDPGRSYNEQFF.

This clonotype was detected ten times or more. The chain is built from TRBV12-3 or TRBV12-4 and TRBJ1-3, with D tentatively TRBD1 (6 bases). V lost 3 bases, J lost 4 bases, and 16 bases lay in between. The CDR3 spans 16 residues. The CDR3 nucleotides read TGTGCCAGCAGTTTCTCTCCGGGGGCAACAGGAAACACCATATATTTT. Translating gives CASSFSPGATGNTIYF.

V gene TRBV7-3 combines with J gene TRBJ2-5; 10 bases line up with TRBD2. Losses at the gene ends were 4 bases for V and 2 bases for J; bases not matched to a gene: 7. Per the germline V gene, CDR1 is SGHTA and CDR2 is FQGTGA. The CDR3 sequence is 16 residues long. CDR3 in DNA: TGTGCCAGCAGCTCTAGCGGGGGAGCGGTACAAGAGACCCAGTACTTC. Its translation is CASSSSGGAVQETQYF.

The chain is built from TRBV4-1 and TRBJ1-1, with unresolved D. Germline lookup yields CDR1 MGHRA and CDR2 YSYEKL. The CDR3 consists of 12 residues. V was trimmed by 4 bases and J by 8 bases, leaving 11 bases between them. Here the CDR3 reads CASSPYLGEAFF. The CDR3 nucleotides are TGCGCCAGCAGCCCCTACTTGGGGGAAGCTTTCTTT.

This chain uses TRBV5-6 with TRBJ1-5, with 9 bases fitting TRBD1. CDR1 SGHDT and CDR2 YYEEEE come from the germline V gene. V was pared by 4 bases and J by 9 bases, with 8 bases of the junction left unmatched. CDR3 size: 14 residues. As DNA, the CDR3 is TGTGCCAGCAGCCCGGGACAGGGAGTTCGGCCCCAGCATTTT. Translation: CASSPGQGVRPQHF.

The chain carries TRBV6-5 and TRBJ1-4; D is undetermined. The V end was cut by 7 bases, the J end by 7 bases, with 10 bases between. CDR1 and CDR2 (germline): MNHEY, SVGAGI. The CDR3 sequence is 12 residues long. CDR3 sequence: CASTGSGEKLFF. The CDR3 DNA follows: TGTGCCAGCACCGGTTCGGGTGAAAAACTGTTTTTT.

This clonotype was observed a few times. The chain links TRBV23-1 to TRBJ2-7; D gene uncertain. TRBV23-1 is labeled an ORF, and its function is uncertain. The CDR3 contains 20 residues. V was cut by 2 bases and J by 0 bases, with 26 bases left in between. This CDR3 is CASSQPFGTGTRMGSYEQYF. The CDR3, as DNA: TGCGCCAGCAGTCAACCGTTTGGTACGGGTACGAGGATGGGCTCCTACGAGCAGTACTTC.

This chain connects TRBV6-1 to TRBJ1-1; a weak D match, TRBD1 (5 bases). The V gene lost 4 bases and the J gene lost 3 bases, with 18 bases spanning the gap. The germline gives CDR1 MNHNS, CDR2 SASEGT. This CDR3 is built from 16 residues. For the CDR3, the DNA is TGTGCCAGCAGTGCGAAGCGCATCGGGACGGACACTGAAGCTTTCTTT. Protein sequence: CASSAKRIGTDTEAFF.

This clonotype was detected only a few times. The chain uses TRBV6-6 and TRBJ2-1; perhaps TRBD2 as D (5 bases). Trimming pared 0 bases from V and 0 bases from J, leaving 6 bases between. This CDR3 is built from 15 residues. Germline V gene lookup returns CDR1 MNHNY and CDR2 SVGAGI (reference sequence). The CDR3 DNA reads TGTGCCAGCAGTTACTCAACTAGCTCCTACAATGAGCAGTTCTTC. It encodes CASSYSTSSYNEQFF.

There are many counts of this clonotype. The CDR3, as DNA: TGCGCCAGCAGCCACCAATCAGGGGGTTCACCCCTCCACTTT. Amino acid sequence: CASSHQSGGSPLHF. The rearrangement links TRBV4-1 to TRBJ1-6, with TRBD1 identical over 7 bases. Germline-derived CDR1 and CDR2 are MGHRA and YSYEKL. The J segment lost 9 bases and the V segment lost 3 bases, leaving 5 bases of the junction unmatched. The CDR3 consists of 14 residues.

The CDR3 region is CASSSGQPETQYF. The CDR3, as DNA: TGTGCCAGCAGCTCGGGACAGCCGGAGACCCAGTACTTC. The rearrangement links TRBV5-6 to TRBJ2-5, with 7 bases identical to TRBD1. The CDR3 extends over 13 amino acids. The germline V gene encodes CDR1 SGHDT and CDR2 YYEEEE. With V trimmed by 3 bases and J by 5 bases, 4 bases remained unmatched.

CDR3 sequence reads: CASSHGRGEQYF. DNA for the CDR3: TGTGCCAGCAGCCACGGGCGGGGGGAGCAGTACTTC. The chain employs TRBV7-6 and TRBJ2-7; 7 nucleotides align to TRBD2. The CDR3 totals 12 residues. Germline CDR1 reads SGHVS; CDR2 reads FNYEAQ. V shed 5 bases, J shed 7 bases, and the junction held 5 bases outside the gene matches.

This clonotype has just a few counts. This sequence joins TRBV4-1 and TRBJ2-5; 9 bases are shared with TRBD1. This CDR3 has 13 amino acids. Germline V gene sequence: CDR1 MGHRA, CDR2 YSYEKL. V shed 6 bases and J 5 bases; nucleotides not matched to a gene: 4. CDR3 coding DNA: TGCGCCAGCAGAGGACAGGGGCTGGAGACCCAGTACTTC. Amino acid sequence: CASRGQGLETQYF.

The J gene is TRBJ2-5, the V gene TRBV28; weak D call: TRBD1 (6 bases). The length of the CDR3 is 14 residues. CDR1 and CDR2 (germline): MDHEN, SYDVKM. Trimming removed 10 bases from V and 4 bases from J, with 19 bases in between. CDR3 amino acids: CATGETFGGETQYF. The CDR3 coding sequence is TGTGCCACAGGGGAGACTTTTGGGGGAGAGACCCAGTACTTC.